This T cell receptor (beta chain) was sequenced during a study of blood T cells in healthy people across ages. Study outcomes and limitations: Long-lived and aged donors differed, with more naive CD4+ cells and higher diversity in the long-lived. No conclusive comparison of naive versus antigen-experienced cells was possible with unsorted PBMCs.

CDR1 SGHTA and CDR2 FQGNSA come from the germline V gene. V shed 0 bases and J 2 bases; nucleotides not matched to a gene: 6. The CDR3 extends over 17 amino acids. Of note for this clonotype: Its target is not known.

PBMCs numbering at least 6.5 million were isolated per sample. Through a sample-barcoded 5' primer and a J-beta primer mix, a second PCR was run for roughly 6 to 11 cycles. TCRdb reanalysed the 5' RACE reads using MiXCR and keeps one entry per CDR3 protein. Here the sample spans roughly 900,000 distinct CDR3 sequences, around 30% being singletons. Sequencing was carried out using blood. The J gene is TRBJ2-3, the V gene TRBV7-2; 9 positions agree with TRBD2. This TCR came from a woman over 75 in good health. CDR3 residues: CASSLALLAGVTDTQYF. The CDR3, as DNA: TGTGCCAGCAGCTTAGCGCTACTAGCGGGTGTCACAGATACGCAGTATTTT.